This T cell receptor beta chain was retrieved from a study of regulatory T cells in long-lasting Graves disease (TCRdb year 2021). Some background on the complete study: Patients with newly diagnosed Graves' disease had been on antithyroid drugs for under 3 months. Patients with persistent Graves' disease were compared with patients with newly diagnosed Graves' disease using TCR sequencing and RNA sequencing of peripheral blood. The study was conducted in China and was registered as a clinical trial. TCR sequencing covered some 13 persistent and around 20 newly diagnosed Graves' disease patients, some 33 samples in total.

Taken from cysteine to phenylalanine, the CDR3 has 16 residues. The sequence is cut down to CDR3 DNA, 48 bases in frame from base 1. Based on the germline V gene (reference sequence), the CDR1 and CDR2 sequences are DFQATT and SNEGSKA. Library creation used multiplex PCR. This sample was sequenced with an Illumina HiSeq 4000. To build TCR beta libraries, CDR3 regions were amplified by Arm-PCR using iRepertoire HTBI primers. Gel purification was performed on PCR products prior to sequencing. For the original study's pipeline: Across samples, about 64 TRBV and 13 to 15 TRBJ segments were identified and used for gene usage analysis of CDR3 amino acid clonotypes. COPE and FqMerger were used to merge filtered high-quality paired reads into contigs. BLAST was used to align contigs to the IMGT TRBV, TRBD and TRBJ reference genes, and CDR3 was defined following IMGT. Clonotypes above 0.1% frequency were classified as highly expanded clones. Repertoire diversity was measured by Shannon entropy, and V-J evenness by the Gini coefficient. Clonotypes shared by more than one individual were considered public. The public reads were reanalyzed by TCRdb: fastp trimming at Q25, MiXCR alignment, in-frame beta chains only. One record per CDR3 amino acid sequence lists the most common genes and DNA. It is TCRdb's table, rather than the study itself, that gives the V and J calls and clone size. The sample includes some 200,000 distinct CDR3 sequences, with approximately 19% observed a single time. The leading ten clones occupy approximately 12% of the sample.

This clonotype was seen only a few times. The antigen it binds to is not known. The junction and the germline gene differ at one end; a read error may be behind it. What the authors observed across the whole study: Persistent Graves' disease patients showed lower TCR Shannon entropy and fewer highly expanded clones than newly diagnosed patients, suggesting clonal expansion. Sequencing and analysis were restricted to the TCR beta chain. The authors acknowledged the small sample size as a limitation that may reduce accuracy. Preferential use of TRBV28, TRBJ1-2 and TRBJ2-5 was observed in persistent disease, whereas TRBV20-1 and TRBJ2-1 were favored in newly diagnosed disease. A larger number of public clonotypes was shared among persistent patients (2,741) than among newly diagnosed patients (roughly 930). Peripheral blood alone was examined, since thyroid tissue, which constituted the primary lesion, could not be accessed.

What this sample's time point label stands for: newly diagnosed GD, antithyroid drugs for less than 3 months. For both TCR sequencing and RNA sequencing, RNA was extracted from PBMCs using TRIzol. Graves' disease was diagnosed according to American Thyroid Association guidelines. Recruitment of patients was carried out at an endocrinology department in Xi'an, China. Each patient gave 7 to 9.5 milliliters of peripheral blood, collected in an EDTA anticoagulant tube. Ficoll Paque Plus density gradient separation was used to isolate PBMCs, and no further T cell sorting was done. An Agilent 2100 Bioanalyzer and agarose gel were used to assess RNA quality, and a NanoDrop 2000 was used to measure RNA concentration. The data were also submitted as part of a second study, on T cells in Graves' hyperthyroidism and ophthalmopathy. The second source states: Graves' hyperthyroidism was defined as stable when no progression to ophthalmopathy occurred over 18 months of follow-up. Hyperthyroidism patients were newly diagnosed, had a disease duration of under 2 months, and were aged 18 to 65 years. Any patient with an uncontrolled infection, another autoimmune disease, pregnancy or lactation was excluded. Clinical symptoms, serum thyroxine and TRAb, thyroid ultrasound, and orbital computed tomography formed the basis for the diagnoses. The TCR CDR3 was subjected to a first round of RT-PCR using the HTBI primer set and the Qiagen OneStep RT-PCR kit. Most expanded thyroid clonotypes (frequency above 0.001) were also detected in blood, suggesting blood repertoires may reflect thyroid immune responses. A model built on a 13 V-J signature distinguished ophthalmopathy from stable hyperthyroidism, reaching around 87% sensitivity and under 84% specificity in cross-validation and 80%/75% in testing. In validation, progression to ophthalmopathy was predicted by the model with about 70% sensitivity and around 76% specificity, a median of about 6.8 months before onset. A discovery cohort of 95 to 100 patients, roughly 43 with Graves' ophthalmopathy and 55 to 60 with stable Graves' hyperthyroidism, was used to find distinguishing TCR V-J signatures. An independent validation cohort of around 19 hyperthyroidism patients and 17 patients who later progressed to ophthalmopathy tested prospective prediction of ophthalmopathy. For training and testing, the 95 to 100 patients in the discovery cohort were randomly divided in a 7:3 ratio. The study also compared thyroid tissue and blood T-cell repertoires from several Graves' hyperthyroidism patients. After blood sampling, hyperthyroidism patients were treated with methimazole at a starting dose of 30 mg daily, and ophthalmopathy patients were treated with high-dose intravenous methylprednisolone. Libraries were constructed in a second round of multiplex PCR, after which size selection and purification were performed. Sequencing of the libraries was done on an Illumina HiSeq2000 using paired-end 100 bp reads. SOAPnuke was used to process the raw data, with reads discarded if the reads contained adapters or uncalled bases, had a mean Phred below 15, or lacked an exact constant-primer or identifier match. High-quality paired reads were merged using COPE v1.2.5, and each unique nucleotide sequence was defined as a clonotype. MiTCR v1.1 was used to align the clonotypes against IMGT TRBV, TRBD and TRBJ reference segments. Only V-J combinations with frequency above 0.0001, covering about 99% of repertoires, were analysed. A TCS score was defined as the ratio between F50 (clonal expansion) and ExV (chaos), using BLOSUM62-based TCRdist between CDR3 peptides within each V-J. Welch's t-statistics and random forest reduced 500 to 550 V-J features to roughly 13, which were used in a naive Bayes classifier (R e1071). Sample size was not statistically predetermined, and blinding of investigators to group allocation was not performed. According to the paper, TCR Vbeta CDR3 sequencing was carried out on over 130 peripheral blood samples, which came from fewer than 50 ophthalmopathy, 80 or so hyperthyroidism and roughly 17 progressor patients.

The sequence joins TRBV20-1 to TRBJ2-7, with 14 bases matching TRBD2. The clonotype comes from a woman between 25 and 40 years old with Graves disease. Donor details come from another sample of the same person, matched by shared clones. The source material was peripheral blood mononuclear cells (PBMCs), sampled at new diagnosis, from a patient treated with antithyroid drugs. The nucleotide sequence is given as TGCGGTGCTGGCCTGGGACTAGCGGGAGACGGGGACGAGCAGTACTTC. Translated, this is CGAGLGLAGDGDEQYF.